This record covers a single TCR beta chain. The V segment lost 7 bases and the J segment 2 bases; nucleotides outside the gene matches: 1. The V gene's germline CDR1 is MGHDK and CDR2 SYGVNS. This CDR3 contains 14 residues. Measured with immunoSEQ multiplex PCR; TCRdb has only the in-frame clones, and not every one. Here the sample spans some 2,100,000 clones, nearly 97% being singletons. These data come from a study of shared clonotypes between healthy human individuals. The chain uses TRBV25-1 and TRBJ2-3; 12 bases match TRBD2. The clonotype comes from a man younger than 30 in good health. Material for sequencing was naive CD4+ T cells sorted from blood. Subset: CD45RA+ positively selected. CDR3 sequence reads: CASTSGRATDTQYF. The CDR3, as DNA: TGTGCCAGCACTAGCGGGAGGGCCACAGATACGCAGTATTTT.